This is a list of T cell receptor beta chains from one sample in a study of CD8+CD57+ T cells in acquired aplastic anemia. A single record per CDR3 protein comes from TCRdb applying MiXCR to the reads. The sample carries around 200,000 distinct CDR3 sequences, approximately 48% recorded once. The material sequenced was sorted CD4+, CD8+, or CD8+CD57+ T cells (not recorded which) from PBMCs. Receptor source: a human donor with aplastic anemia. Both conserved end residues are part of each CDR3.

v_gene,j_gene,CDR3aa
TRBV19,TRBJ1-2,CASSWHFWGYTF
TRBV4-2,TRBJ2-7,CASSQRTGFALSSYGQYF
TRBV24-1,TRBJ1-2,CATSSGQSYGYTF
TRBV7-9,TRBJ2-7,CASSLAGALYEQYF
TRBV27,TRBJ2-1,CASSKGLALYNEQFF
TRBV11-3,TRBJ2-1,CASSAAGTSNEQFF
TRBV19,TRBJ2-1,CASSISGGNPYNEQFF
TRBV10-3,TRBJ1-3,CAIRDKGSSGNTIYF
TRBV29-1,TRBJ2-3,CSLPRGGRADTQYF
TRBV30,TRBJ1-2,CAWSAHPGGYTF
TRBV29-1,TRBJ2-1,CSDGFGGTSYNEQFF
TRBV19,TRBJ1-3,CASSDHSGNTTYF
TRBV6-1,TRBJ1-5,CASSEARGGGNQPQHF
TRBV5-6,TRBJ1-6,CASSLRDNNSPLHF
TRBV15,TRBJ2-1,CATSSGYNEQFF
TRBV11-2,TRBJ2-5,CASSSPPAGVTGGETQYF
TRBV5-4,TRBJ2-2,CASSLGGGAGDTGELSF
TRBV29-1,TRBJ2-5,CSVEGWDRVPQETQYF
TRBV3-1,TRBJ1-4,CASSWRQGANEKLFF
TRBV15,TRBJ2-6,CATSKGASGANVLTF
TRBV6-4,TRBJ2-3,CASSDRVGDTQYF
TRBV20-1,NA,CSARSFLGDTQHF
TRBV2,TRBJ2-7,CASAGDEQYF
TRBV24-1,TRBJ2-3,CATSDYRSTDTQYF
TRBV10-3,TRBJ1-6,CATYRTGASSYNSPLHF
TRBV10-2,TRBJ2-3,CASSMGLAGNTDTQYF
TRBV30,TRBJ2-7,CAWTPSLAGGRYEQYF
TRBV2,TRBJ2-7,CASRVSGQGSEQYF
TRBV6-1,TRBJ2-7,CASSRLAGSYEQYF
TRBV19,TRBJ1-1,CASSPTETNTEAFF
TRBV19,TRBJ1-1,CASSIGGSTEAFF
TRBV19,TRBJ2-1,CASSLAEGPVNEQFF
TRBV19,TRBJ1-6,CASTGSSNSPLHF
TRBV24-1,TRBJ2-2,CATSDFGGGPDTGELFF
TRBV12-3/TRBV12-4,TRBJ1-2,CASSPDGANYGYTF
TRBV27,TRBJ1-6,CASSSTTGTSNSPLHF
TRBV7-9,TRBJ2-5,CASSPTFPETQYF
TRBV10-3,TRBJ1-5,CASGGYSNQPQHF
TRBV29-1,TRBJ1-1,CSGGWGGEAFF
TRBV20-1,TRBJ2-5,CSALMGNVAQYF
TRBV10-3,TRBJ2-5,CASLSSGETQYF
TRBV9,TRBJ2-5,CASSGAKQETQYF
TRBV7-8,TRBJ2-7,CASSPLAEPYEQYF